The text below deals with one TCR beta chain. The CDR3 has 16 residues. The data belong to a study of T cell clones after liver transplantation. The data were produced by immunoSEQ multiplex PCR, yet TCRdb's version contains in-frame clones alone and is incomplete. The sample contains tens of thousands of clones, 90% of which appear only once. Material: CD4+ T cells from blood, obtained before liver transplant. This chain links TRBV21-1 with TRBJ2-7; the DNA was not used to check the table's D call, TRBD2. TRBV21-1 is designated a pseudogene. This receptor was identified in a human donor who received a liver transplant. As DNA, the CDR3 is TGTGCCAGCAGCAAAAGAAAGGGACTGTCCCTACGCGAGCAGTACTTC. It encodes CASSKRKGLSLREQYF.